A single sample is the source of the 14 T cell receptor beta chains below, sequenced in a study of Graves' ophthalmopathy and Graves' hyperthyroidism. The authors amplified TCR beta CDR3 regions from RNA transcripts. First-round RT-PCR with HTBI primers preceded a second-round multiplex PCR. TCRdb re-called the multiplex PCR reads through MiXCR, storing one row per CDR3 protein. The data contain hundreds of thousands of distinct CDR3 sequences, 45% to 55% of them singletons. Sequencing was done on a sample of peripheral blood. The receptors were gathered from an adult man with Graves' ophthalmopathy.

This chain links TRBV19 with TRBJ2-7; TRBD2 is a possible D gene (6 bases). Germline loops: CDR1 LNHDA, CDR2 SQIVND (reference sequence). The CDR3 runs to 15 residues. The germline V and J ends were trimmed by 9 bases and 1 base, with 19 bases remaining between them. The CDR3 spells CASSLSGVSSYEQYF. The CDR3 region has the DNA TGTGCCAGCAGTTTATCGGGGGTGTCTTCCTACGAGCAGTACTTC. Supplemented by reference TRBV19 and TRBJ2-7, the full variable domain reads DGGITQSPKYLFRKEGQNVTLSCEQNLNHDAMYWYRQDPGQGLRLIYYSQIVNDFQKGDIAEGYSVSREKKESFPLTVTSAQKNPTAFYLCASSLSGVSSYEQYFGPGTRLTVT.

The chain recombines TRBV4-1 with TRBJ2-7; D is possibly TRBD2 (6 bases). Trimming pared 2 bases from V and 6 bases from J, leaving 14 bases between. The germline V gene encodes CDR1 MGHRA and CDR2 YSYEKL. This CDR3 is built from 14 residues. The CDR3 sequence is CASSQFPRDSEQYF. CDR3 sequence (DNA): TGCGCCAGCAGCCAATTCCCTCGGGACTCCGAGCAGTACTTC.

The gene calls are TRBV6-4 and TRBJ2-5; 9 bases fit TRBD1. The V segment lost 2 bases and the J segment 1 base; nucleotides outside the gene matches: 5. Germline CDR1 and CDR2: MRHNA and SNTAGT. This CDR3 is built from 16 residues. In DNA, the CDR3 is TGTGCCAGCAGTGACCCGGGACAGGGACTCCAAGAGACCCAGTACTTC. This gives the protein CASSDPGQGLQETQYF.

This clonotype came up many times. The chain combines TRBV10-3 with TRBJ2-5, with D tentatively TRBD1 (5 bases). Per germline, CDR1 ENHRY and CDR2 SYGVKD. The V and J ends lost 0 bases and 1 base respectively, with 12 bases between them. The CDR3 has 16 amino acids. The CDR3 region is CAISESKGRTQETQYF. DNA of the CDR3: TGTGCCATCAGTGAGTCGAAGGGGCGCACCCAAGAGACCCAGTACTTC.

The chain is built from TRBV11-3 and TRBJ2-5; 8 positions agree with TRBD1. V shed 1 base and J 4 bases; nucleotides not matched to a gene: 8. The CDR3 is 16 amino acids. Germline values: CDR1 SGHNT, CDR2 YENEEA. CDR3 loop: CASSLGWSGGRETQYF. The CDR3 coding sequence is TGTGCCAGCAGCTTAGGCTGGTCAGGGGGCAGAGAGACCCAGTACTTC.

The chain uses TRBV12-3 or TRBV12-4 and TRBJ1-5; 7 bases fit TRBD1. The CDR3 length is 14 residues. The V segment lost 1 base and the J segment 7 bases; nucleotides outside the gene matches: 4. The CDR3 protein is CASSLEGAGQPQHF. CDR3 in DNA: TGTGCCAGCAGTTTAGAGGGGGCTGGGCAGCCCCAGCATTTT.

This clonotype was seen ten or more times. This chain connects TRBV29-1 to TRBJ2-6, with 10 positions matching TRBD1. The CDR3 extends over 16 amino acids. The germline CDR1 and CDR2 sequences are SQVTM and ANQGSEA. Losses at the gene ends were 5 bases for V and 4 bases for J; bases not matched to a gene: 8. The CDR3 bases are TGCAGCGTTCGGACAGGGGGGCTGGAAGGGGCCAACGTCCTGACTTTC. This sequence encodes CSVRTGGLEGANVLTF.

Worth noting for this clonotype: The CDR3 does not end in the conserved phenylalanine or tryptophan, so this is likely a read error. CDR3 sequence reads: CASSEKYRGNYEQYL. The DNA for the CDR3 is TGTGCCAGCAGTGAGAAGTATCGAGGGAACTACGAGCAGTACCTC. The rearrangement uses TRBV25-1 and TRBJ2-7; D possibly corresponds to TRBD2 (5 bases). CDR3 length: 15 amino acids. V shed 3 bases and J shed 3 bases, with 15 bases lying between them. The germline V gene encodes CDR1 MGHDK and CDR2 SYGVNS.

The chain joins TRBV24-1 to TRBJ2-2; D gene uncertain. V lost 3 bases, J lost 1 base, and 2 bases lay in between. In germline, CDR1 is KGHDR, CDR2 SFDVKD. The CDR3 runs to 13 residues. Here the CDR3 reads CATSDENTGELFF. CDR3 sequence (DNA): TGTGCCACCAGTGATGAGAACACCGGGGAGCTGTTTTTT.

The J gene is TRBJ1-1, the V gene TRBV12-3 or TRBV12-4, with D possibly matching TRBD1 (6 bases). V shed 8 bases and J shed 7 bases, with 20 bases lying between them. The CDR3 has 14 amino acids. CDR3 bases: TGTGCCAGCTTATCCCGGGGGGCGCGGGGTGAAGCTTTCTTT. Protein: CASLSRGARGEAFF.

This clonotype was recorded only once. The CDR3 nucleotides are TGTGCCAGCAGCTTTAGCAGGGGGAGAGAGACCCAGTACTTC. This sequence encodes CASSFSRGRETQYF. This chain connects TRBV7-6 to TRBJ2-5, with 7 bases fitting TRBD1. CDR1 is SGHVS, CDR2 FNYEAQ, per germline. V lost 3 bases, J lost 4 bases, and 5 bases stayed unmatched. The CDR3 length is 14 residues. Full variable domain (missing parts from reference TRBV7-6 and TRBJ2-5): GAGVSQSPRYKVTKRGQDVALRCDPISGHVSLYWYRQALGQGPEFLTYFNYEAQQDKSGLPNDRFSAERPEGSISTLTIQRTEQRDSAMYRCASSFSRGRETQYFGPGTRLLVL.

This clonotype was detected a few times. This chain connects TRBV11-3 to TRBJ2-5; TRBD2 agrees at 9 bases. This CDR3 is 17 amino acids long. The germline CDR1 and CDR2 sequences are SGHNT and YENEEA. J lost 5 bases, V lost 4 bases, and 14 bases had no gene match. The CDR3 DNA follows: TGTGCCAGCAGCTGGGGAGGTAGCGGGAGTCGGGGTGAGACCCAGTACTTC. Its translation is CASSWGGSGSRGETQYF.

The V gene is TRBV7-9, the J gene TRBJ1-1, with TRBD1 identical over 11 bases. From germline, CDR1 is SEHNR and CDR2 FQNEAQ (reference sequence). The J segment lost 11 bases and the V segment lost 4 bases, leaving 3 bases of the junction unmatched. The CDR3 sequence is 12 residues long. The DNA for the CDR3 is TGTGCCAGCAGCTCGGGACAGGGGGAGGCTTTCTTT. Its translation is CASSSGQGEAFF.

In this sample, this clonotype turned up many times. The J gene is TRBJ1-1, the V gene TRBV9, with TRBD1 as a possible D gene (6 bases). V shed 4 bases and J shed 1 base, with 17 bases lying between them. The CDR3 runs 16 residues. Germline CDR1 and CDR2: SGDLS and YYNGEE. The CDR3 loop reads CASSSPGVGGNTEAFF. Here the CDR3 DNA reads TGTGCCAGCAGCAGCCCAGGGGTAGGGGGGAACACTGAAGCTTTCTTT.